This T cell receptor (beta chain) was obtained from a study of regulatory T cells in long-lasting Graves disease. Study-level information: Graves' cases, newly diagnosed, had used antithyroid drugs under 3 months. Overall study results and limits: Gene preferences differed: TRBV28, TRBJ1-2, TRBJ2-5 in persistent cases. A greater number of public clonotypes (under 3,000) was shared by persistent patients than by new patients (roughly 930).

This clonotype was detected many times. Its target is not known. Stated time point: newly diagnosed GD, antithyroid drugs for less than 3 months. Extracted RNA from PBMCs served as the source of the TCR library. Xi'an, China, was home to the endocrinology department that provided patients. The CDR3 spans 14 residues. From germline, CDR1 is SGHTA and CDR2 FQGNSA. V lost 1 base and J lost 4, with 11 bases in between. CDR3 regions were amplified by Arm-PCR using iRepertoire HTBI primers to build TCR beta libraries. MiXCR, applied by TCRdb to the multiplex PCR reads, yields one record per CDR3 protein. Seen here are around 250,000 distinct CDR3 sequences, 20% to 25% observed once, and the top ten hold roughly 13%.

The J gene is TRBJ2-7, the V gene TRBV7-2; D may be TRBD2 (6 bases). This clonotype originated in a female donor with Graves disease. The sequencing used peripheral blood mononuclear cells (PBMCs), collected at new diagnosis, from a patient treated with antithyroid drugs. The chain's CDR3 is CASSLDGLKYEQYF. The CDR3 nucleotides read TGTGCCAGCAGCTTAGATGGACTAAAGTACGAGCAGTACTTC. The full variable domain, completed using reference TRBV7-2 and TRBJ2-7, is GAGVSQSPSNKVTEKGKDVELRCDPISGHTALYWYRQSLGQGLEFLIYFQGNSAPDKSGLPSDRFSAERTGGSVSTLTIQRTQQEDSAVYLCASSLDGLKYEQYFGPGTRLTVT.